This TCR beta chain was sequenced during a study of T cells in women clearing cervical HPV infection. Study background: Control women cleared a single incident HPV16 infection within 12 months.

The assay was immunoSEQ multiplex PCR, and TCRdb's table has in-frame clones only and misses some. The sample totals over 25,000 clones. The CDR3 contains 18 residues. Germline V gives CDR1 MGHRA, CDR2 YSYEKL. Trimming removed 0 bases from V and 2 bases from J, with 14 bases in between. Points on this clone: The observed sequence ends 3 residues before the CDR3 terminus, with the missing tail filled in from the germline J gene.

Sequenced material: blood buffy coat. V is TRBV4-1 and J is TRBJ2-6; D is unclear. This TCR was recovered from a woman between 18 and 70 years old with a cervical HPV16 infection that either progressed to CIN3+ or cleared (not recorded which). The CDR3 loop reads CASSQDGQMVAGANVLTF. Incomplete CDR3 DNA: TGCGCCAGCAGCCAAGATGGTCAGATGGTCGCTGGGGCCAACGTC.